This TCR beta chain was captured by sequencing in a study of CD8+CD57+ T cells in acquired aplastic anemia. Regarding the study as a whole: Both patients and controls carried the same twenty-nine CD8+ CDR3 sequences.

This clonotype was found many times. Antigen: not known. Germline CDR1 and CDR2: SGHDT and YYEEEE. The CDR3 is made up of 14 amino acids. With V trimmed by 0 bases and J by 5 bases, 2 bases remained unmatched. Patients chosen for sequencing had CD8+CD57+ cells that had expanded, as shown by flow cytometry. Investigators profiled TCR beta VDJ and CDR3 from genomic DNA template. TCRdb re-called the reads through MiXCR, storing one row per CDR3 protein. The sample includes around 200,000 distinct CDR3 sequences, about 62% seen only once; the top ten take about 60%. The source is a human donor with aplastic anemia. The rearrangement uses TRBV5-6 and TRBJ1-2; 9 bases map to TRBD1. Input material: sorted CD4+, CD8+, or CD8+CD57+ T cells (not recorded which) from PBMCs. CDR3 DNA: TGTGCCAGCAGCTTGGGGGGGACAGGGTATGGCTACACCTTC. Its translation is CASSLGGTGYGYTF.